This T cell receptor (beta chain) was recorded in a study of vaccination and CD4 T cells after COVID-19. Study as a whole: By nasal swab PCR, the convalescent patients were SARS-CoV-2 positive, with under ten mild cases and one severe. With a range of 35 to 161, the median interval from diagnosis to drawing post-COVID samples was 100 to 110 days. Overlapping spike peptides of SARS-CoV-2, HCoV-NL63, HCoV-OC43 and HCoV-229E stimulated the cells. Controls had a CEFX pool, an HIV-1 Nef pool, or no peptide added.

Sequencing of the DNA from cultured CD4+ T cells was carried out with the Oncomine TCR Beta short-read assay. TCRdb processed the PCR reads anew with MiXCR; each CDR3 protein has one entry. Among around 14,000 distinct CDR3 sequences, 51% were seen once, and the ten largest hold 13%. Germline assignment: CDR1 KGHDR and CDR2 SFDVKD. There are 17 residues in the CDR3. J gave up 2 bases and V 2 bases, and 8 bases lay outside the gene matches. In this sample, this clonotype turned up once. Antigen unknown. Specified treatment: roughly ten-day PBMC culture with coronavirus spike peptide pools or control peptides (ViraFEST assay).

The gene calls are TRBV24-1 and TRBJ2-7, with TRBD1 identical over 10 bases. This sequence was found in a human donor who had recovered from COVID-19. The sample taken for sequencing was CD4+ T cells from blood, cultured in vitro. For the CDR3, the DNA is TGTGCCACCAGTGATTCGAGGGGGGACAGGGGCGCCTACGAGCAGTACTTC. This encodes CATSDSRGDRGAYEQYF.